The rows below give T cell receptor beta chains drawn from one sample of a study of metastatic and nonmetastatic thyroid tumors. TCRdb called clones again from the PCR reads with MiXCR. The data show over 20,000 clones, about 11% seen once. Sequencing used blood. These receptor sequences come from a female donor with papillary thyroid cancer or a benign thyroid nodule (not recorded which). Some clones in this sample may be carry-over from other donors' samples. CDR3s include the opening cysteine and the closing phenylalanine or tryptophan. D genes are given only for firm matches. Clone sizes are given selectively: once, few, many, or a class where the clone is expanded.

J	size	D	V	CDR3	DNA
TRBJ2-1	many	-	TRBV20-1	CSASRPDSYNEQFF	TGCAGTGCTAGTCGCCCTGACAGCTACAATGAGCAGTTCTTC
TRBJ2-5	-	-	TRBV7-9	CASSYRYQETQYF	TGTGCCAGCAGTTACAGGTACCAAGAGACCCAGTACTTC
TRBJ2-7	many	-	TRBV7-2	CASLSTLREQYF	TGTGCCAGCCTCTCGACCCTCCGCGAGCAGTACTTC
TRBJ1-5	many	-	TRBV11-2	CASSLDGGNQPQHF	TGTGCCAGCAGCTTAGACGGGGGCAATCAGCCCCAGCATTTT
TRBJ2-7	few	-	TRBV6-1	CATYVPESSYEQYF	TGTGCCACCTACGTCCCCGAGAGCTCCTACGAGCAGTACTTC
TRBJ2-7	many	TRBD2	TRBV14	CASSQGRGRYEQYF	TGTGCCAGCAGCCAGGGGAGGGGCAGGTACGAGCAGTACTTC
TRBJ2-3	many	-	TRBV9	CASSAQDMGNTQYF	TGTGCCAGCAGCGCCCAGGACATGGGTAATACGCAGTATTTT
TRBJ1-4	many	-	TRBV12-3/TRBV12-4	CASNLGGINEKLFF	TGTGCCAGCAACCTAGGGGGGATTAACGAAAAACTGTTTTTT
TRBJ2-1	-	-	TRBV15	CATSRDGSKVSDEQIF	TGTGCCACCAGCAGAGATGGGTCGAAGGTATCGGATGAGCAGATCTTC
TRBJ2-4	many	TRBD1	TRBV10-1	CASSEGQGAKNIQYF	TGCGCCAGCAGTGAGGGACAGGGAGCCAAAAACATTCAGTACTTC
TRBJ1-5	many	-	TRBV2	CASRWDSNQPQHF	TGTGCCAGCCGGTGGGATAGCAATCAGCCCCAGCATTTT